This is a list of T cell receptor beta chains from one sample in a study of cytomegalovirus exposure and HLA in healthy donors. Only in-frame clones appear in the TCRdb table, and some are missing; sequencing was by immunoSEQ multiplex PCR. The sample records 150,000 to 200,000 clones, 60% to 80% being singletons. Sequences were obtained from PBMCs. These receptor sequences come from a woman aged 45 to 65 in good health and CMV-seropositive. Each CDR3 is given with its conserved first and last residue. The D gene is left open where the match is weak.

V	J	D	CDR3
TRBV6-5	TRBJ1-2	-	CASSQGNYGYTF
TRBV7-9	TRBJ2-2	-	CASRMTVTGELFF
TRBV29-1	TRBJ2-2	-	CSANPRQNTGELFF
TRBV2	TRBJ1-2	-	CASRGGPLTGYTF
TRBV6-6	TRBJ1-2	-	CASSYGQNYGYTF
TRBV5-4	TRBJ2-1	TRBD2	CASSFISGGRPNNEQFF
TRBV5-1	TRBJ2-5	TRBD1	CASSRTGTGGQETQYF
TRBV21-1	TRBJ1-2	-	CARNDRGDYGYTF
TRBV2	TRBJ1-1	TRBD1	CASGGPQGPNTEAFF
TRBV19	TRBJ2-2	TRBD1	CASSISRDRVQRELFF
TRBV6-5	TRBJ2-7	TRBD1	CASSPGDRGYYEQYF
TRBV10-3	TRBJ1-1	-	CAISEGPPPEAFF
TRBV4-1	TRBJ1-1	-	CASSQDPRQDTEAFF
TRBV7-7	TRBJ2-5	-	CASSPGRGETQYF
TRBV5-1	TRBJ2-7	-	CASSLGAGNTNYEQYF
TRBV19	TRBJ1-1	TRBD1	CASGTGDTEAFF
TRBV9	TRBJ2-1	TRBD2	CASSVDPPTSGRPSSYNEQFF
TRBV19	TRBJ1-5	-	CASSPGTTRGNQPQHF
TRBV18	TRBJ2-1	TRBD2	CASSPQRGRPDEQFF
TRBV5-8	TRBJ1-1	-	CASSSYTPFTEAFF
TRBV27	TRBJ1-5	-	CASSPQGHSSSNQPQHF
TRBV11-1	TRBJ2-7	-	CASSYTTGYEQYF
TRBV27	TRBJ1-4	-	CASSFWGPNEKLFF
TRBV18	TRBJ1-2	-	CASSPPSTGNYGYTF
TRBV7-2	TRBJ2-3	-	CASSTFAGPSTDTQYF
TRBV9	TRBJ2-3	TRBD1	CASSVEGARADTQYF
TRBV2	TRBJ2-7	-	CASNYSPGRGYEQYF
TRBV6-5	TRBJ2-2	TRBD1	CAKYRTGGYTGELFF
TRBV2	TRBJ2-3	-	CASSVTGSTDTQYF
TRBV6-6	TRBJ2-5	TRBD2	CASSPGLAGGRETQYF
TRBV25-1	TRBJ2-2	-	CASSRQDTGELFF
TRBV7-8	TRBJ1-3	-	CASSLVLAAGNTIYF
TRBV7-6	TRBJ2-7	TRBD2	CASSLGTSGSIHEQYF
TRBV7-5	TRBJ2-3	-	CARSLGYWGVRGKQYF
TRBV28	TRBJ2-5	-	CASRQAGETQYF
TRBV4-3	TRBJ2-5	TRBD1	CASSQRQGAKTQYF
TRBV2	TRBJ2-2	TRBD2	CASSDLGLAGGNTGELFF
TRBV7-2	TRBJ1-3	-	CASSFGGMGNTIYF
TRBV18	TRBJ2-7	-	CASSPGGRDSYEQYF
TRBV4-1	TRBJ2-1	TRBD2	CASSQGLAGLYNEQFF
TRBV5-1	TRBJ2-2	TRBD1	CASSYLSLARGRSANTGELFF
TRBV7-2	TRBJ1-3	-	CASSFLGAGNTIYF
TRBV29-1	TRBJ1-3	-	CSVDTEGNTIYF
TRBV6-5	TRBJ1-6	-	CASRTPQGFNSPLHF
TRBV29-1	TRBJ2-1	TRBD2	CSVDSGDEQFF
TRBV7-8	TRBJ2-7	-	CASSLGGRGNEQYF